This is a list of T cell receptor beta chains from one sample in a study of shared clonotypes between healthy human individuals. Clones were read by immunoSEQ multiplex PCR, and TCRdb kept only the in-frame ones, dropping some. The sample lists over a million clones; about 96% were seen once. Sequenced input: naive CD4+ T cells sorted from blood. All receptors derive from a man aged 25-45 years in good health. Both conserved end residues are part of each CDR3. The D gene is left open where the match is weak. Size tells how often a clone was seen (once, few, many) or the class of an expanded clone, and some rows leave it out.

d_call clone_size cdr3_length j_call v_call cdr3_aa cdr3_nt
- - 18 TRBJ2-7 TRBV7-3 CASSLRIRGASAPNEQYF TGTGCCAGCAGCCTACGAATCCGGGGGGCTAGCGCTCCCAACGAGCAGTACTTC
- - 14 TRBJ2-7 TRBV19 CASRRTVSSYEQYF TGTGCCAGTAGGAGAACAGTGAGCTCCTACGAGCAGTACTTC
- - 16 TRBJ2-7 TRBV28 CASSALSGPRNYEQYF TGTGCCAGCAGTGCCCTTTCCGGGCCAAGAAACTACGAGCAGTACTTC
TRBD2 - 15 TRBJ2-3 TRBV2 CASGRGLGEADTQYF TGTGCCAGCGGGAGGGGCCTTGGGGAAGCAGATACGCAGTATTTT
- - 14 TRBJ2-1 TRBV28 CASSLEGPMDEQFF TGTGCCAGCAGTTTGGAGGGTCCGATGGATGAGCAGTTCTTC
- - 15 TRBJ2-5 TRBV5-4 CASSPREHGLGTQYF TGTGCCAGCAGCCCGAGGGAGCATGGTTTGGGGACCCAGTACTTC
TRBD2 once 15 TRBJ2-7 TRBV6-1 CASSPLAGRSYEQYF TGTGCCAGCAGCCCACTAGCGGGACGATCCTACGAGCAGTACTTC
- - 14 TRBJ1-2 TRBV9 CASSADRPPYGYTF TGTGCCAGCAGCGCGGACAGACCCCCCTATGGCTACACCTTC
- - 12 TRBJ2-1 TRBV7-9 CASSSRDNEQFF TGTGCCAGCAGCTCTAGGGACAATGAGCAGTTCTTC
- - 11 TRBJ2-5 TRBV29-1 CSTPGSGAQYF TGCAGTACCCCGGGGTCCGGGGCCCAGTACTTC
TRBD2 - 15 TRBJ2-2 TRBV2 CASSELAGGAGELFF TGTGCCAGCAGTGAACTAGCGGGAGGGGCCGGGGAGCTGTTTTTT
- - 14 TRBJ2-7 TRBV9 CASSVVGGNYEQYF TGTGCCAGCAGCGTAGTTGGGGGGAACTACGAGCAGTACTTC
- - 13 TRBJ2-3 TRBV29-1 CSVRTEYTDTQYF TGCAGCGTCAGGACTGAATACACAGATACGCAGTATTTT
TRBD2 - 19 TRBJ2-7 TRBV28 CASSSPPRSSGRMSYEQYF TGTGCCAGCAGTTCTCCCCCTCGTTCTAGCGGGAGAATGTCGTACGAGCAGTACTTC
- - 17 TRBJ2-6 TRBV11-2 CASSPRGAISGANVLTF TGTGCCAGCAGCCCTAGGGGCGCAATCTCTGGGGCCAACGTCCTGACTTTC
- - 17 TRBJ2-6 TRBV19 CASTIRNGLSGANVLTF TGTGCCAGCACAATTCGGAACGGTCTCTCTGGGGCCAACGTCCTGACTTTC
- - 11 TRBJ2-1 TRBV20-1 CSARRTNEQFF TGCAGTGCTAGACGGACCAACGAGCAGTTCTTC
- - 12 TRBJ1-1 TRBV15 CATSRVRTEAFF TGTGCCACCAGCAGAGTAAGGACTGAAGCTTTCTTT